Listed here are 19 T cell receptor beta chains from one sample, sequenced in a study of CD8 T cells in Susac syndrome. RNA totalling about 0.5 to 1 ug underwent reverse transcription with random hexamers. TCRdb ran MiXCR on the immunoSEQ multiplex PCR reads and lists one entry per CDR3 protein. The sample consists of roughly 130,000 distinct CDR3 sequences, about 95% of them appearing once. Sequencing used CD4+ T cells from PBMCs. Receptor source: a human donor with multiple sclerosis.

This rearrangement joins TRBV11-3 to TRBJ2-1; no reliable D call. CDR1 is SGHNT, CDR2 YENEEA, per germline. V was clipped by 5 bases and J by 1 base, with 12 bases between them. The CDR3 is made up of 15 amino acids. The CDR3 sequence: CASSPRPASYNEQFF. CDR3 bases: TGTGCCAGCAGCCCCCGACCCGCTTCCTACAATGAGCAGTTCTTC.

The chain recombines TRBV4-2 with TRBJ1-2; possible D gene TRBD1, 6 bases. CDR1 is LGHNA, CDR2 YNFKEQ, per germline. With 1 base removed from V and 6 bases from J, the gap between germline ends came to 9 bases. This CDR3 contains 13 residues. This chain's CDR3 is CASSQGQVDGYTF. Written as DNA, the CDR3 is TGTGCCAGCAGCCAAGGACAGGTAGATGGCTACACCTTC.

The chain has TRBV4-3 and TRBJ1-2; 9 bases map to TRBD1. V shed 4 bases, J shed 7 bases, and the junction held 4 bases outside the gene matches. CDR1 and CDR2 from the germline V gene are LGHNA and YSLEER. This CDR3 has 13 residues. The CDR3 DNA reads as TGCGCCAGCAGCCGGGACAGGGCGGGTGGCTACACCTTC. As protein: CASSRDRAGGYTF.

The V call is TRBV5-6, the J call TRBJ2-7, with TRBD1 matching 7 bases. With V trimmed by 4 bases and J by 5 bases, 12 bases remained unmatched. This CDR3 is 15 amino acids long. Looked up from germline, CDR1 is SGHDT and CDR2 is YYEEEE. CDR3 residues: CASSPPRQGVHEQYF. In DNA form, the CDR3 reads TGTGCCAGCAGCCCGCCACGACAGGGAGTCCACGAGCAGTACTTC.

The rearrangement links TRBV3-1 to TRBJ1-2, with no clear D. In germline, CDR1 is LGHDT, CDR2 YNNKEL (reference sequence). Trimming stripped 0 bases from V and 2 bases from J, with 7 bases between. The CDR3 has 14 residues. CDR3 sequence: CASSQDPQNYGYTF. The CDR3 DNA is TGTGCCAGCAGCCAAGACCCCCAGAACTATGGCTACACCTTC.

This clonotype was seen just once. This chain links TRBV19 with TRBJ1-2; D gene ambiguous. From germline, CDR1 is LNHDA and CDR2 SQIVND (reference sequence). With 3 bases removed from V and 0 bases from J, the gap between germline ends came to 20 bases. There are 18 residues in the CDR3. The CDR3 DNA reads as TGTGCCAGTAGTATGAATATTGGCCCGGGCCGCGCTAACTATGGCTACACCTTC. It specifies CASSMNIGPGRANYGYTF.

CDR3 DNA sequence: TGTGCCATCAGTGAAGGTTGGTACGAGCAGTACTTC. Translating it yields CAISEGWYEQYF. J is TRBJ2-7 and V is TRBV10-3, with D uncertain. V lost 3 bases and J lost 4, with 7 bases in between. This CDR3 has 12 residues. Looked up from germline, CDR1 is ENHRY and CDR2 is SYGVKD.

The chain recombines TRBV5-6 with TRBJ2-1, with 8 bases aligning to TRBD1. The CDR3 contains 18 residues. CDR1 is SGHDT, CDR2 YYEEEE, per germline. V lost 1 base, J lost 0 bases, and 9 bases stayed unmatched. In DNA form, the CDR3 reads TGTGCCAGCAGCTTGAAGGCAGGGGGCCTCAGCTCCTACAATGAGCAGTTCTTC. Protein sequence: CASSLKAGGLSSYNEQFF.

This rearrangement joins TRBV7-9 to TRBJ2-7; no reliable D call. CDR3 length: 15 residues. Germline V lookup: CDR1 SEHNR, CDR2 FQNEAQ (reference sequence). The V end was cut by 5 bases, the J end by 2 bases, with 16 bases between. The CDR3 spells CASSPQRLSAYEQYF. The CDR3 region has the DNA TGTGCCAGCAGCCCACAGCGACTGTCTGCCTACGAGCAGTACTTC.

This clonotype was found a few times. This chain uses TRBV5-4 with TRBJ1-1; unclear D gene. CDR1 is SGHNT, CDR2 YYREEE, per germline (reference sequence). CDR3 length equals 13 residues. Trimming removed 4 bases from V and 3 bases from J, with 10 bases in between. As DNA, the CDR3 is TGTGCCAGCAGCACGGACGGGTACACTGAAGCTTTCTTT. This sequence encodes CASSTDGYTEAFF.

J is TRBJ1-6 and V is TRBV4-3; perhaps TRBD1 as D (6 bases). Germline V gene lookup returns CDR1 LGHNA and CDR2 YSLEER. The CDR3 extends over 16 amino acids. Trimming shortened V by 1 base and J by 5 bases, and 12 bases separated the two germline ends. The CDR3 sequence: CASSQGVSGDNSPLHF. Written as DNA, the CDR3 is TGCGCCAGCAGCCAAGGCGTATCAGGGGATAATTCACCCCTCCACTTT.

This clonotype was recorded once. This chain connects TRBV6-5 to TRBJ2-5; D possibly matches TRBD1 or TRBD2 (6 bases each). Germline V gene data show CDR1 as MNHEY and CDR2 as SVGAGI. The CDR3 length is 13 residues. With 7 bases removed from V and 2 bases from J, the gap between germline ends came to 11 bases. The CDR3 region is CASNRGRQETQYF. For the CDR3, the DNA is TGTGCCAGCAATCGGGGGCGGCAAGAGACCCAGTACTTC.

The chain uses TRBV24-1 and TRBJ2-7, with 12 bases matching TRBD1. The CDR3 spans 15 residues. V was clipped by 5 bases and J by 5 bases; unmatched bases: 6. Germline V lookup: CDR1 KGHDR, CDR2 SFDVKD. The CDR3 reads CATSAPGTGGHEQYF. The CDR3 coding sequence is TGTGCCACCAGTGCACCAGGGACAGGGGGCCACGAGCAGTACTTC.

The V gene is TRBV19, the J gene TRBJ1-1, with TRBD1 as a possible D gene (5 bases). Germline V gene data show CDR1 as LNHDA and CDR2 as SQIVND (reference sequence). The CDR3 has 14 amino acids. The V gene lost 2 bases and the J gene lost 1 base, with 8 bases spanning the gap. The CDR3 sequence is CASSISRANTEAFF. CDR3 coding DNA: TGTGCCAGTAGTATATCCAGGGCGAACACTGAAGCTTTCTTT.

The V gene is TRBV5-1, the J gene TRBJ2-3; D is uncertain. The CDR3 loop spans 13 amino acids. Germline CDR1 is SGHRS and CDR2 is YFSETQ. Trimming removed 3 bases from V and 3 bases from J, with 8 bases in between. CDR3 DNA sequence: TGCGCCAGCAGCTCGGCCGGGACAGATACGCAGTATTTT. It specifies CASSSAGTDTQYF.

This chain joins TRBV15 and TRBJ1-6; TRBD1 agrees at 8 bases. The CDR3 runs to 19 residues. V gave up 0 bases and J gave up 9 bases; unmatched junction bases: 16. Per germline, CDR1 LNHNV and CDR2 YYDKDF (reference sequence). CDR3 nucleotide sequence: TGTGCCACCAGCAGAGAAGTCGGACAGGGAAGAACTATTGGTTCACCCCTCCACTTT. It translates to CATSREVGQGRTIGSPLHF.

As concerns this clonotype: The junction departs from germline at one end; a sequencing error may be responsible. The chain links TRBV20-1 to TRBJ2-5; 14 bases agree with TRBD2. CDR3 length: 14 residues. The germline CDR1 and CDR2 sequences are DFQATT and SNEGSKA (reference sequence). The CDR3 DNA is TGCAGTGCTAGACCGGGACTAGCGGGAGCTTACCCAAACTTC. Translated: CSARPGLAGAYPNF.

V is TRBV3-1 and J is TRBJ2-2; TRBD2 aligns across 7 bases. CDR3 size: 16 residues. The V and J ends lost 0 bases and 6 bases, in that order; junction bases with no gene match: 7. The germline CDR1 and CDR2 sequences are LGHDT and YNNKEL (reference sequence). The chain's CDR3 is CASSQDVQLAPGELFF. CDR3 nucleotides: TGTGCCAGCAGCCAAGATGTCCAACTAGCGCCCGGGGAGCTGTTTTTT. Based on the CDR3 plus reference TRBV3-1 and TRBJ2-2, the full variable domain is DTAVSQTPKYLVTQMGNDKSIKCEQNLGHDTMYWYKQDSKKFLKIMFSYNNKELIINETVPNRFSPKSPDKAHLNLHINSLELGDSAVYFCASSQDVQLAPGELFFGEGSRLTVL.

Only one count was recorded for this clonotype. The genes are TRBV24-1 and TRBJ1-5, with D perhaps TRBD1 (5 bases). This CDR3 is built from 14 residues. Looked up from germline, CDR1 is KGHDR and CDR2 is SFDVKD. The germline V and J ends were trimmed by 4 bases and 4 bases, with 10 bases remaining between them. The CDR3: CATSEGTENQPQHF. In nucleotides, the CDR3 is TGTGCCACCAGTGAGGGGACTGAGAATCAGCCCCAGCATTTT.